A single sample is the source of the 15 T cell receptor beta chains below, sequenced in a study of blood T cell repertoires in COVID-19. Profiled with immunoSEQ multiplex PCR; TCRdb holds only in-frame clones, not every one. Of around 32,000 clones listed, roughly 93% are singletons. Sequencing used peripheral blood. The receptors originated from a male donor with active COVID-19.

The chain is built from TRBV20-1 and TRBJ2-3; unclear D gene. Trimming stripped 3 bases from V and 0 bases from J, with 13 bases between. CDR3 length: 15 amino acids. Germline values: CDR1 DFQATT, CDR2 SNEGSKA (reference sequence). The CDR3 loop is CSASMGSSSTDTQYF. In DNA, the CDR3 is TGCAGTGCTAGTATGGGTAGCTCTAGCACAGATACGCAGTATTTT.

The genes are TRBV7-8 and TRBJ1-1; D gene uncertain. The CDR3 runs 15 residues. Looked up from germline, CDR1 is SGHVS and CDR2 is FQNEAQ. Trimming cost V 1 base and J 1 base, with 10 bases left between them. The CDR3 nucleotides read TGTGCCAGCAGCTTAGAACCCCGGGGGAACACTGAAGCTTTCTTT. This codes for CASSLEPRGNTEAFF.

The J gene is TRBJ2-5, the V gene TRBV5-1, with 12 bases fitting TRBD2. CDR3 length: 16 amino acids. Germline V gene lookup returns CDR1 SGHRS and CDR2 YFSETQ. V trimming: 5 bases; J trimming: 0 bases; junction bases outside the gene matches: 5. The DNA for the CDR3 is TGCGCCAGCAGTTCCGGACTAGCGGGGCACCAAGAGACCCAGTACTTC. Its protein product is CASSSGLAGHQETQYF.

The CDR3 spells CSAGSYGYTF. The CDR3 nucleotides are TGCAGTGCTGGCAGCTATGGCTACACCTTC. The J gene is TRBJ1-2, the V gene TRBV20-1; D uncertain. The germline CDR1 and CDR2 sequences are DFQATT and SNEGSKA (reference sequence). Trimming removed 5 bases from V and 4 bases from J, with 5 bases in between. This CDR3 comprises 10 residues.

The genes are TRBV7-9 and TRBJ2-3, with no clear D. The CDR3 spans 12 residues. Germline V gene data show CDR1 as SEHNR and CDR2 as FQNEAQ (reference sequence). Trimming pared 5 bases from V and 5 bases from J, leaving 8 bases between. CDR3 nucleotide sequence: TGTGCCAGCAGCAACAGTATAGATACGCAGTATTTT. It is translated as CASSNSIDTQYF.

V and J are TRBV7-9 and TRBJ1-1; TRBD1 is a possible D gene (6 bases). CDR1 and CDR2 (germline): SEHNR, FQNEAQ (reference sequence). V lost 3 bases and J lost 1, with 12 bases in between. The CDR3 is 15 amino acids. The CDR3 is CASSLIGRGNTEAFF. The CDR3 DNA is TGTGCCAGCAGCTTGATCGGCAGGGGGAACACTGAAGCTTTCTTT.

This sequence joins TRBV7-9 and TRBJ1-6; D not certain. The V end was cut by 4 bases, the J end by 0 bases, with 16 bases between. The CDR3 has 18 residues. The germline V gene has CDR1 SEHNR and CDR2 FQNEAQ (reference sequence). The CDR3 nucleotides are TGTGCCAGCAGCTCGTTAAATCCCGGGAGCTCCTATAATTCACCCCTCCACTTT. As protein: CASSSLNPGSSYNSPLHF.

The genes are TRBV7-7 and TRBJ2-2; weak D call: TRBD2 (5 bases). CDR1 SSHAT and CDR2 FNYEAQ come from the germline V gene (reference sequence). V shed 3 bases and J shed 7 bases, with 12 bases lying between them. CDR3 length: 14 amino acids. The chain's CDR3 is CASSLGVGSGELFF. The CDR3 DNA is TGTGCCAGCAGCTTGGGAGTGGGGAGCGGGGAGCTGTTTTTT.

J is TRBJ2-1 and V is TRBV5-1; TRBD2 matches at 11 bases. This CDR3 region has 15 residues. Trimming cost V 0 bases and J 8 bases; bases outside gene matches: 4. Per the germline V gene, CDR1 is SGHRS and CDR2 is YFSETQ. This CDR3 is CASSLASGGYDEQFF. The CDR3 DNA follows: TGCGCCAGCAGCTTGGCTAGCGGGGGGTACGATGAGCAGTTCTTC.

This rearrangement joins TRBV19 to TRBJ2-2; a weak D match, TRBD1 (7 bases). CDR1 LNHDA and CDR2 SQIVND come from the germline V gene (reference sequence). V was cut by 7 bases and J by 6 bases, with 12 bases left in between. The CDR3 is 13 residues long. CDR3 sequence (DNA): TGTGCCAGTAAACAGGGGAGGTCCGGGGAGCTGTTTTTT. It is translated as CASKQGRSGELFF.

This clone has only one observation. The chain uses TRBV7-9 and TRBJ2-7, with 7 nucleotides matching TRBD2. This CDR3 has 16 amino acids. Germline V gene data show CDR1 as SEHNR and CDR2 as FQNEAQ (reference sequence). V shed 5 bases, J shed 5 bases, and the junction held 15 bases outside the gene matches. Written as DNA, the CDR3 is TGTGCCAGCAGCGAGCGGGGTGGGTTGGTTCAGCACGAGCAGTACTTC. Amino acid sequence: CASSERGGLVQHEQYF.

The genes are TRBV5-1 and TRBJ1-5; tentative D call: TRBD1 (5 bases). With 4 bases removed from V and 4 bases from J, the gap between germline ends came to 15 bases. The germline CDR1 and CDR2 sequences are SGHRS and YFSETQ. The CDR3 is made up of 15 amino acids. This chain's CDR3 is CASSPDGGMNQPQHF. CDR3 in DNA: TGCGCCAGCAGCCCAGACGGGGGAATGAATCAGCCCCAGCATTTT. Using reference TRBV5-1 and TRBJ1-5 for the parts outside the CDR3, the full variable domain is KAGVTQTPRYLIKTRGQQVTLSCSPISGHRSVSWYQQTPGQGLQFLFEYFSETQRNKGNFPGRFSGRQFSNSRSEMNVSTLELGDSALYLCASSPDGGMNQPQHFGDGTRLSIL.

The chain is built from TRBV27 and TRBJ2-1; 9 nucleotides agree with TRBD2. The CDR3 has 13 amino acids. Germline V CDR1 and CDR2: MNHEY, SMNVEV (reference sequence). After removal of 4 bases from V and 10 bases from J, the junction contained 5 bases not matched to a gene. As DNA, the CDR3 is TGTGCCAGCAGTTCTGTCGGACTAGCGGAGCAGTTCTTC. Translating it yields CASSSVGLAEQFF.

The rearrangement links TRBV5-1 to TRBJ1-1, with D unresolved. V was clipped by 2 bases and J by 11 bases, with 13 bases between them. Per the germline V gene, CDR1 is SGHRS and CDR2 is YFSETQ. The CDR3 is made up of 12 amino acids. The DNA for the CDR3 is TGCGCCAGCAGCTTTTGGGGAGACGAGGCTTTCTTT. Residues: CASSFWGDEAFF. The variable domain in full, completed from reference TRBV5-1 and TRBJ1-1, reads KAGVTQTPRYLIKTRGQQVTLSCSPISGHRSVSWYQQTPGQGLQFLFEYFSETQRNKGNFPGRFSGRQFSNSRSEMNVSTLELGDSALYLCASSFWGDEAFFGQGTRLTVV.

The chain carries TRBV28 and TRBJ2-3, with a possible D match to TRBD1 (5 bases). Germline-derived CDR1 and CDR2 are MDHEN and SYDVKM. Deletions cut 1 base from V and 4 bases from J, with 6 bases between. The CDR3 sequence is 13 residues long. The CDR3 protein is CASSLFRADTQYF. CDR3 DNA: TGTGCCAGCAGTTTATTCAGGGCAGATACGCAGTATTTT.